This entry features one TCR beta chain sequence. CDR3 length: 15 residues. Trimming shortened V by 5 bases and J by 3 bases, and 14 bases separated the two germline ends. Per the germline V gene, CDR1 is LNHDA and CDR2 is SQIVND (reference sequence). The sample belongs to a study of blood T cell repertoires in COVID-19. Source study methods: Amplified reference gene primers provided the basis for estimating nucleated cell counts. The repertoire was sequenced with immunoSEQ multiplex PCR; TCRdb's copy has only in-frame clones and lacks some. The DNA gave D and trimming, while V, J and clone size come from that table. The table shows approximately 260,000 clones, with roughly 91% occurring only once. Membership in each cohort depended on participant-reported clinical history. For recovered donors of Cohort 3, there were two negative PCRs, clearance, or symptom resolution.

The sequence derives from a woman aged 55-70 years who had recovered from COVID-19. The V call is TRBV19, the J call TRBJ1-5, with D possibly being TRBD1 (5 bases). Input material: PBMCs or T cells enriched from blood (not recorded which). The CDR3 nucleotides read TGTGCCAGTAGTTGGGGCCACATGCCCAATCAGCCCCAGCATTTT. Its protein product is CASSWGHMPNQPQHF. Drawing the rest from reference TRBV19 and TRBJ1-5, the complete variable domain is DGGITQSPKYLFRKEGQNVTLSCEQNLNHDAMYWYRQDPGQGLRLIYYSQIVNDFQKGDIAEGYSVSREKKESFPLTVTSAQKNPTAFYLCASSWGHMPNQPQHFGDGTRLSIL.